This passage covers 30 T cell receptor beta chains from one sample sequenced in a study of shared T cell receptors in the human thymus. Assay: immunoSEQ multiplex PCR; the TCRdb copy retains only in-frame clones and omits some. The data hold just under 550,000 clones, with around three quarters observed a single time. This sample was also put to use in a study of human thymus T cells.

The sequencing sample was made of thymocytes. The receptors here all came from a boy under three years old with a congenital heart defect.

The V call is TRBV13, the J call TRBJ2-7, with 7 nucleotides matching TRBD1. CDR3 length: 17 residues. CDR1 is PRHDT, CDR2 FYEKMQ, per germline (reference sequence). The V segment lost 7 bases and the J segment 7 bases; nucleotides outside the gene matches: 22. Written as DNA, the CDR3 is TGTGCCAGCAACCTTGGAAGGGGGCGTGGGACATTGGGGGAGCAGTACTTC. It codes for CASNLGRGRGTLGEQYF. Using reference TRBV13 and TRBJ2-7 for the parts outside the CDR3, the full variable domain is AAGVIQSPRHLIKEKRETATLKCYPIPRHDTVYWYQQGPGQDPQFLISFYEKMQSDKGSIPDRFSAQQFSDYHSELNMSSLELGDSALYFCASNLGRGRGTLGEQYFGPGTRLTVT.

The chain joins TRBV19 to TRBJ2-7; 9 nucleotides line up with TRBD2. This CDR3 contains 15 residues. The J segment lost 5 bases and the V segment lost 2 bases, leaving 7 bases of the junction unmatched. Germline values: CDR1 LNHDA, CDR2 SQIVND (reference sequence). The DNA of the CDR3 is TGTGCCAGTAGTATATTTAGCGGGAGAGGGAACGAGCAGTACTTC. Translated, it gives CASSIFSGRGNEQYF.

In nucleotides, the CDR3 is TGTGCCAGCTTGGGGCGGGACCTCACCGGGGAGCTGTTTTTT. Translating gives CASLGRDLTGELFF. The V call is TRBV7-9, the J call TRBJ2-2, with D maybe TRBD2 (6 bases). The CDR3 runs to 14 residues. The germline V gene has CDR1 SEHNR and CDR2 FQNEAQ (reference sequence). V was pared by 8 bases and J by 4 bases, with 14 bases between.

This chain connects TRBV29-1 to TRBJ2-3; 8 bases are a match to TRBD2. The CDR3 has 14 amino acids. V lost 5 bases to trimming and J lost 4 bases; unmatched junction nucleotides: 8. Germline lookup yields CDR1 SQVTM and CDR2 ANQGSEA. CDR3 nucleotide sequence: TGCAGCGTTTCGGGACTAGGAGTGGCAGATACGCAGTATTTT. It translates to CSVSGLGVADTQYF.

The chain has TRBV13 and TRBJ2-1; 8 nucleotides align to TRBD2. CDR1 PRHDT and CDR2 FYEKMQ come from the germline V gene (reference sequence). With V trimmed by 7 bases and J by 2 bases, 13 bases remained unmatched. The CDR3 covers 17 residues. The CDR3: CASTLVGAGGTYNEQFF. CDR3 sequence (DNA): TGTGCCAGCACATTAGTGGGGGCGGGAGGCACCTACAATGAGCAGTTCTTC.

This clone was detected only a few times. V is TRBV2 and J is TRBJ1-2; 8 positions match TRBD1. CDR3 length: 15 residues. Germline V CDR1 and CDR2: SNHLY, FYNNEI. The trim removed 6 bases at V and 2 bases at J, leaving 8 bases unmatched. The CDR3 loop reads CASRGQDLGNYGYTF. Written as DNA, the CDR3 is TGTGCCAGCAGGGGACAGGACTTGGGAAACTATGGCTACACCTTC.

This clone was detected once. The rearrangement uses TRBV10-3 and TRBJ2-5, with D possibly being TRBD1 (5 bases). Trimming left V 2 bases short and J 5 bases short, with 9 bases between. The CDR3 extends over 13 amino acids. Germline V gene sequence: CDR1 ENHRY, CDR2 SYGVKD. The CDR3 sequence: CAISETGSETQYF. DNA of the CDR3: TGTGCCATCAGTGAGACAGGTTCGGAGACCCAGTACTTC.

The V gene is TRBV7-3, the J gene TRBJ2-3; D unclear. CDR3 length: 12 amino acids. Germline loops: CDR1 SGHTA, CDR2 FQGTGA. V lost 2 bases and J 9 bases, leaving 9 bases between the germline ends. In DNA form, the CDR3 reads TGTGCCAGCAGCTTATACGGTGAGACGCAGTATTTT. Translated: CASSLYGETQYF.

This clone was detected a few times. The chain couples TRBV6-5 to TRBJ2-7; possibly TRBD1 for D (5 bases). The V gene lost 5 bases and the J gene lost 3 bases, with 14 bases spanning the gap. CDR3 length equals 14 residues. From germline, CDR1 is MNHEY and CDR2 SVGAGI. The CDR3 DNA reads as TGTGCCAGCAGTCACCGTATGGACAACTACGAGCAGTACTTC. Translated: CASSHRMDNYEQYF.

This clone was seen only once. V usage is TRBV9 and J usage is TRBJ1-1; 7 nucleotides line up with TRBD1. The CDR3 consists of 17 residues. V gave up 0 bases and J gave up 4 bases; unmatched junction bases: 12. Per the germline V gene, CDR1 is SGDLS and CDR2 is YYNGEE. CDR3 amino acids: CASSVGKRDRVGTEAFF. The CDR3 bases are TGTGCCAGCAGCGTAGGCAAAAGGGACAGAGTGGGCACTGAAGCTTTCTTT.

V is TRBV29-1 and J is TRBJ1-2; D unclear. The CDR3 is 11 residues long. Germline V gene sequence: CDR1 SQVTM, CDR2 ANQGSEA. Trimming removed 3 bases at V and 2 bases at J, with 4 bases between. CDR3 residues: CSVDRNYGYTF. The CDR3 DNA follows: TGCAGCGTTGACAGGAACTATGGCTACACCTTC. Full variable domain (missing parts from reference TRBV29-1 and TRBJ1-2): SAVISQKPSRDICQRGTSLTIQCQVDSQVTMMFWYRQQPGQSLTLIATANQGSEATYESGFVIDKFPISRPNLTFSTLTVSNMSPEDSSIYLCSVDRNYGYTFGSGTRLTVV.

The CDR3 coding sequence is TGTGCCAGCCGGGGGGGGCGGGAGCAGTACTTC. Amino acids: CASRGGREQYF. The V and J genes are TRBV2 and TRBJ2-5; 8 positions agree with TRBD2. The CDR3 has 11 amino acids. V lost 8 bases and J lost 11; bases outside the gene matches: 7. CDR1 is SNHLY, CDR2 FYNNEI, per germline.

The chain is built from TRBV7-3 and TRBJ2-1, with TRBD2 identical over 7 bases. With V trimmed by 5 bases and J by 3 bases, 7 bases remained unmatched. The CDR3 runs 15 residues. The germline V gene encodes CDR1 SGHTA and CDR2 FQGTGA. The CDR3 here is CASSPGASGYNEQFF. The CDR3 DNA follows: TGTGCCAGCAGCCCCGGGGCTAGCGGCTACAATGAGCAGTTCTTC. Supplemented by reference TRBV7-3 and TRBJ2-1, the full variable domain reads GAGVSQTPSNKVTEKGKYVELRCDPISGHTALYWYRQSLGQGPEFLIYFQGTGAADDSGLPNDRFFAVRPEGSVSTLKIQRTERGDSAVYLCASSPGASGYNEQFFGPGTRLTVL.

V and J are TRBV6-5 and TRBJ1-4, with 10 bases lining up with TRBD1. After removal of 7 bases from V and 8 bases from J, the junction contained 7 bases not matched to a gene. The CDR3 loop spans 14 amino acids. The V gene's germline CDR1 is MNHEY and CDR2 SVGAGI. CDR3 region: CASMLDRGREKLFF. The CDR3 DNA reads TGTGCCAGCATGCTCGACAGGGGGCGAGAAAAACTGTTTTTT.

This CDR3 reads CASSDWDRVPYEQYF. The CDR3 nucleotides read TGCGCCAGCAGTGATTGGGACAGGGTCCCCTACGAGCAGTACTTC. The gene calls are TRBV10-1 and TRBJ2-7, with 9 bases matching TRBD1. Trimming at V came to 3 bases and at J to 2 bases, leaving 5 bases not matched to a gene. There are 15 residues in the CDR3. Germline CDR1 WNHNN, CDR2 SYGVQD (reference sequence).

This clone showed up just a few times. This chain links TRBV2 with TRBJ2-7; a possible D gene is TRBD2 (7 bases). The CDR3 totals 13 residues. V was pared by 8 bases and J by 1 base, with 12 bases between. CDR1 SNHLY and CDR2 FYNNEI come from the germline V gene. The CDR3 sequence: CASGGGGSYEQYF. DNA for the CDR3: TGTGCCAGCGGAGGGGGGGGATCCTACGAGCAGTACTTC. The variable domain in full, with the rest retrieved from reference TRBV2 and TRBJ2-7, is EPEVTQTPSHQVTQMGQEVILRCVPISNHLYFYWYRQILGQKVEFLVSFYNNEISEKSEIFDDQFSVERPDGSNFTLKIRSTKLEDSAMYFCASGGGGSYEQYFGPGTRLTVT.

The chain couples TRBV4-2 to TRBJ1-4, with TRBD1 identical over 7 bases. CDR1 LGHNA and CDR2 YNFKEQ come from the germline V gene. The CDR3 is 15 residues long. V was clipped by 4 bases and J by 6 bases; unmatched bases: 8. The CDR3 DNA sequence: TGTGCCAGCAGCCCGAGACAGGGAGGTGATGAAAAACTGTTTTTT. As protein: CASSPRQGGDEKLFF.

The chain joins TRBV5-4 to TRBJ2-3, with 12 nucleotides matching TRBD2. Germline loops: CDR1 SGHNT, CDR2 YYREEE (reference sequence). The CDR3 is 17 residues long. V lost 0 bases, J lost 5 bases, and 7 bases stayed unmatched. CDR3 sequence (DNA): TGTGCCAGCAGCTTGGCGGCTAGCGGGAGGGCCGAAGATACGCAGTATTTT. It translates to CASSLAASGRAEDTQYF.

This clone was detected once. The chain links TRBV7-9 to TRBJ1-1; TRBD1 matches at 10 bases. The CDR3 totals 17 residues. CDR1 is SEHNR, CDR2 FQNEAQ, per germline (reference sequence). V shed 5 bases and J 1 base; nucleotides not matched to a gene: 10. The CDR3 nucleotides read TGTGCCAGCAGCCCGCACCTCTGGACAGGGGGGAACACTGAAGCTTTCTTT. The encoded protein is CASSPHLWTGGNTEAFF.

The CDR3 DNA reads as TGTGCCAGCAGCCGGGACAGGGGGCGGTACGAGCAGTACTTC. Encoded protein: CASSRDRGRYEQYF. This rearrangement joins TRBV7-8 to TRBJ2-7; 12 bases align to TRBD1. Germline V CDR1 and CDR2: SGHVS, FQNEAQ. The CDR3 has 14 amino acids. V shed 5 bases, J shed 4 bases, and the junction held 3 bases outside the gene matches.

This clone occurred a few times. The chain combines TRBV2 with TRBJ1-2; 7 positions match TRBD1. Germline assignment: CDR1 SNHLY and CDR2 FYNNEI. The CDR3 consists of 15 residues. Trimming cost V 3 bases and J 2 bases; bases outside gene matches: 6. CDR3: CASSDLEGANYGYTF. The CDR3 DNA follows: TGTGCCAGCAGTGATTTGGAGGGGGCCAACTATGGCTACACCTTC.

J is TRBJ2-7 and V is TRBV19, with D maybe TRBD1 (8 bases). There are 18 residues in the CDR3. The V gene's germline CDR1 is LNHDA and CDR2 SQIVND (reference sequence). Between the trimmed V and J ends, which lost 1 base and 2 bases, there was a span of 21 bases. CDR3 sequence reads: CASSIGGGAQDRAYEQYF. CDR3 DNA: TGTGCCAGTAGTATAGGGGGAGGGGCCCAGGACAGGGCCTACGAGCAGTACTTC.

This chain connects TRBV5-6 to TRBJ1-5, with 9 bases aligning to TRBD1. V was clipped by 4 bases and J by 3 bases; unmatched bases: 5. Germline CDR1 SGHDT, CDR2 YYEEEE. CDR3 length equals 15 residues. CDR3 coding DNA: TGTGCCAGCAGCCTGCGGGACAGGGACAATCAGCCCCAGCATTTT. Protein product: CASSLRDRDNQPQHF.

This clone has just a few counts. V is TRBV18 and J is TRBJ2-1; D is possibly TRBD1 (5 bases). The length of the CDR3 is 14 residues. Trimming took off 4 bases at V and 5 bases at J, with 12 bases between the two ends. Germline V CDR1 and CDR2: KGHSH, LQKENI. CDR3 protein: CASSRADTNNEQFF. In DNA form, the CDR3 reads TGTGCCAGCTCACGGGCGGACACAAACAATGAGCAGTTCTTC.

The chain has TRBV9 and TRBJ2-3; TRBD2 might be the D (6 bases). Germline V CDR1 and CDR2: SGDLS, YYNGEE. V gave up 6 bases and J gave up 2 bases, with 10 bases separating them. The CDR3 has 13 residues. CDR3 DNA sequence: TGTGCCAGCACCCGGGAGCCCACAGATACGCAGTATTTT. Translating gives CASTREPTDTQYF.

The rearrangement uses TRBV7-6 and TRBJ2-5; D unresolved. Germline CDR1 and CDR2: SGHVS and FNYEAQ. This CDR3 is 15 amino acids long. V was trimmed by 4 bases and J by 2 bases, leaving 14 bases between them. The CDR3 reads CASSCGGAKQETQYF. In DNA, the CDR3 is TGTGCCAGCAGCTGCGGTGGAGCGAAACAAGAGACCCAGTACTTC.

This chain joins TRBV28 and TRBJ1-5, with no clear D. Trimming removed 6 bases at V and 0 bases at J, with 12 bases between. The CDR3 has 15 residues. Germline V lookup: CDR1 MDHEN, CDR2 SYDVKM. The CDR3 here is CASSLEQDSNQPQHF. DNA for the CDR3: TGTGCCAGCAGCTTAGAGCAGGATAGCAATCAGCCCCAGCATTTT.

CDR3 loop: CASSGGLAGDEQYF. The CDR3 region has the DNA TGCGCCAGCAGCGGGGGACTAGCGGGAGACGAGCAGTACTTC. The chain uses TRBV10-1 and TRBJ2-7, with 14 bases matching TRBD2. The J segment lost 5 bases and the V segment lost 6 bases, leaving 3 bases of the junction unmatched. CDR1 and CDR2 from the germline V gene are WNHNN and SYGVQD (reference sequence). This CDR3 has 14 amino acids.

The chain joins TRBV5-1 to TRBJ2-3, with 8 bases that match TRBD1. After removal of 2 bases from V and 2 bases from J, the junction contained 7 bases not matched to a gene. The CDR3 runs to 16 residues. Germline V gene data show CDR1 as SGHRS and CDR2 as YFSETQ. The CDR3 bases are TGCGCCAGCAGCTTAACACAGGGGGGTCTCACAGATACGCAGTATTTT. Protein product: CASSLTQGGLTDTQYF.

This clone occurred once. The CDR3 protein is CASSRTVNTGELFF. The CDR3 bases are TGTGCCAGCAGTAGGACAGTAAACACCGGGGAGCTGTTTTTT. The rearrangement uses TRBV2 and TRBJ2-2; a weak D match, TRBD1 (6 bases). The CDR3 loop spans 14 amino acids. The ends were cut back, 5 bases at V and 2 bases at J, with 9 bases in the middle. Germline V gene lookup returns CDR1 SNHLY and CDR2 FYNNEI.